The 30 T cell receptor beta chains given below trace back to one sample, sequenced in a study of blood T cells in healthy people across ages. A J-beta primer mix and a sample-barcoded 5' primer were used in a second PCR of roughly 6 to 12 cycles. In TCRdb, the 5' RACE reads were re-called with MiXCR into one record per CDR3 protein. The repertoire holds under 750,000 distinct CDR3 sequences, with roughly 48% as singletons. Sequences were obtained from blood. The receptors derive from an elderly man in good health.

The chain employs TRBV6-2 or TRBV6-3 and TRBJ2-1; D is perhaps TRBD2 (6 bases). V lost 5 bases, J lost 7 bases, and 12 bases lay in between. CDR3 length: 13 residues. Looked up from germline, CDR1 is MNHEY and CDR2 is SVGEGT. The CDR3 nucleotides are TGTGCCAGCAGTCCCGACGGAGGGAATGAGCAGTTCTTC. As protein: CASSPDGGNEQFF.

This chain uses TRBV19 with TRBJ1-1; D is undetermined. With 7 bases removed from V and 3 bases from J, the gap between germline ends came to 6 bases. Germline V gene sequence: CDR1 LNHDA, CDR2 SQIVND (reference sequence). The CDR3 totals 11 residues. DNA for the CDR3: TGTGCCAGTAAGTTTGACACTGAAGCTTTCTTT. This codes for CASKFDTEAFF.

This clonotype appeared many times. CDR3 nucleotides: TGTGCCAGCAGTTACTCGGGCACCGGGGGCTATGGCTACACCTTC. Its translation: CASSYSGTGGYGYTF. This chain links TRBV6-6 with TRBJ1-2; D perhaps matches TRBD1 (5 bases). The CDR3 covers 15 residues. Per the germline V gene, CDR1 is MNHNY and CDR2 is SVGAGI (reference sequence). The V end was cut by 0 bases, the J end by 4 bases, with 12 bases between.

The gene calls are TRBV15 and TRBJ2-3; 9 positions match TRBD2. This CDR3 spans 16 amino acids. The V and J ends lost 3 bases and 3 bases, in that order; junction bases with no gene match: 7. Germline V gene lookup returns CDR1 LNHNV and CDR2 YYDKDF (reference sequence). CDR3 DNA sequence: TGTGCCACCAGCAGGAGTAGCGGGAGTCGGACAGATACGCAGTATTTT. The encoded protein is CATSRSSGSRTDTQYF.

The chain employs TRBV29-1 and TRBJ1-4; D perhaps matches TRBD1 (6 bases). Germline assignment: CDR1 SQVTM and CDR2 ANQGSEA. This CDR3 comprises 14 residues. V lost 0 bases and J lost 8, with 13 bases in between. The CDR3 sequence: CSVEDPGAREKLFF. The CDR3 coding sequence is TGCAGCGTTGAAGATCCAGGGGCAAGAGAAAAACTGTTTTTT.

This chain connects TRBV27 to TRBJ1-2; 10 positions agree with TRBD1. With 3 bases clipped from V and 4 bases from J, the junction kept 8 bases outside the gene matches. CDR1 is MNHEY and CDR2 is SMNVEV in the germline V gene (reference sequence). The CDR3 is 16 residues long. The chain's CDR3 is CASSLRRQGATYGYTF. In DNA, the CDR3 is TGTGCCAGCAGTTTGAGACGACAGGGGGCTACCTATGGCTACACCTTC.

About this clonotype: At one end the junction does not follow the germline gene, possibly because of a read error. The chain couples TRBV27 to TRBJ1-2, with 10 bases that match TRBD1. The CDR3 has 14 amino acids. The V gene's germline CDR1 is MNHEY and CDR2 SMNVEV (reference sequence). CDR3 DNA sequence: TGTGCCAGCAGCAGGACAGGGGGGACCTATGGCTGCACCTTC. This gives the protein CASSRTGGTYGCTF.

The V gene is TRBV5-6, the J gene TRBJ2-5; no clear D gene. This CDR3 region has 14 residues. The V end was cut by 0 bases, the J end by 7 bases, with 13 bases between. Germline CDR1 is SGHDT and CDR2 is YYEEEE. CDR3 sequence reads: CASSLVDSWATQYF. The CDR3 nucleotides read TGTGCCAGCAGCTTGGTAGACTCCTGGGCGACCCAGTACTTC.

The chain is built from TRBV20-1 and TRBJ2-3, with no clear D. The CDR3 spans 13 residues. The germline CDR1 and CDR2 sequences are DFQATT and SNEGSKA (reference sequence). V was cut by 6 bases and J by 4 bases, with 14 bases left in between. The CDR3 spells CSAPVVGPDTQYF. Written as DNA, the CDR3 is TGCAGTGCCCCCGTGGTAGGCCCAGATACGCAGTATTTT.

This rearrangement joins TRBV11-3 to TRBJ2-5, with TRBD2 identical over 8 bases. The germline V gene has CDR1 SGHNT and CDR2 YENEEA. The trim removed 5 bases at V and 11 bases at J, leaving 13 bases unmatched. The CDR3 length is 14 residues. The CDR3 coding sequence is TGTGCCAGCAGCCCGGGGGGGGCAACGTGGGAGCAGTACTTC. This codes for CASSPGGATWEQYF.

CDR3 loop: CSVELGTAGRGEQYF. The CDR3 nucleotides are TGCAGCGTTGAACTTGGGACTGCCGGTAGAGGCGAGCAGTACTTC. This chain links TRBV29-1 with TRBJ2-5; possibly TRBD2 for D (6 bases). The J call may be faulty, since TRBJ2-7 better matches the DNA end. This CDR3 comprises 15 residues. CDR1 and CDR2 from the germline V gene are SQVTM and ANQGSEA.

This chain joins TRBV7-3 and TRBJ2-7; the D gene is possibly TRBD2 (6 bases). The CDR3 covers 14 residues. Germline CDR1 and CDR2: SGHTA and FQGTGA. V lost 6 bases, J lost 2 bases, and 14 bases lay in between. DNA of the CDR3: TGTGCCAGCAGTCCGGGTCCGGGGGCCTACGAGCAGTACTTC. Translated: CASSPGPGAYEQYF.

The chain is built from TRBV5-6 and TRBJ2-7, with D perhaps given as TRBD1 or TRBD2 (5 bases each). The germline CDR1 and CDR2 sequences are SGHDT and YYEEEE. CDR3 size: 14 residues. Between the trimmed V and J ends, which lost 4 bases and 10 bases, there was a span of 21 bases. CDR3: CASSALRDPKAQYF. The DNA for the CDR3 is TGTGCCAGCAGCGCCCTCCGGGACCCGAAAGCCCAGTACTTC.

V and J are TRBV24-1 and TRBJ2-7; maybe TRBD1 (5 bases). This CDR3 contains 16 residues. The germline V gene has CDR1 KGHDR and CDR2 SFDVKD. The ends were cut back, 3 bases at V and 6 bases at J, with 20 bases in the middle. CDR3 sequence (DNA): TGTGCCACCAGTGATAATGGAGCAGGGAAGGCGGCCGAGCAGTACTTC. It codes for CATSDNGAGKAAEQYF.

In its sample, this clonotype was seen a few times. DNA of the CDR3: TGTGCCAGCAGTGAGGAGGGCGGGACCCAGTACTTC. Its protein product is CASSEEGGTQYF. The chain carries TRBV2 and TRBJ2-5, with D possibly being TRBD2 (6 bases). Germline CDR1 and CDR2: SNHLY and FYNNEI. The CDR3 spans 12 residues. The ends were cut back, 3 bases at V and 7 bases at J, with 9 bases in the middle.

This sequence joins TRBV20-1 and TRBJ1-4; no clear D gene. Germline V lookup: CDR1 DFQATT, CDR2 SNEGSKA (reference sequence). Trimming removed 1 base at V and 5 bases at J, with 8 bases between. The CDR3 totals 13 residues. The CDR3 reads CSARGTANEKLFF. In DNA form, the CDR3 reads TGCAGTGCTAGAGGGACGGCAAATGAAAAACTGTTTTTT.

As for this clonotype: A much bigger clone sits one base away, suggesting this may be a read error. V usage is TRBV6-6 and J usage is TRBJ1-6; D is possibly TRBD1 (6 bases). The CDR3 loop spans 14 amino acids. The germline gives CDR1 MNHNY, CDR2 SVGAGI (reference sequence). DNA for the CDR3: TGTGTCAGCAGTTACAGGGAGGAGAGTTCACCCCTCCACTTT. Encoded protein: CVSSYREESSPLHF.

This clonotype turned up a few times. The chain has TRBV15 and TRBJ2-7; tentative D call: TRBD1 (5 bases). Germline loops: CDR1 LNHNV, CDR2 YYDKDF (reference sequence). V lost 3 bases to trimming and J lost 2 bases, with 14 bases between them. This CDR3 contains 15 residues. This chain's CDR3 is CATSRGRGSTYEQYF. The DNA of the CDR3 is TGTGCCACCAGCAGGGGAAGGGGTTCCACCTACGAGCAGTACTTC.

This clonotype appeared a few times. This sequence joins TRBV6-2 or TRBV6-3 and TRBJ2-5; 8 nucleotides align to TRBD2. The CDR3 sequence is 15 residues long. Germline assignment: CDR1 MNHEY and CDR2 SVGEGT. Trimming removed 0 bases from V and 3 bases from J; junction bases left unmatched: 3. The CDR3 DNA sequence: TGTGCCAGCAGTTACTCGATAGCGGGGAAAGAGACCCAGTACTTC. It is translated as CASSYSIAGKETQYF.

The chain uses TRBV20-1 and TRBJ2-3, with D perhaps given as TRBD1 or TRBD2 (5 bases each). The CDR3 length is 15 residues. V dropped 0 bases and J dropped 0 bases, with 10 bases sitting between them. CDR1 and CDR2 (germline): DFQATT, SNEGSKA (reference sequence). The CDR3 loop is CSAREDGASTDTQYF. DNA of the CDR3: TGCAGTGCTAGAGAGGACGGGGCAAGCACAGATACGCAGTATTTT.

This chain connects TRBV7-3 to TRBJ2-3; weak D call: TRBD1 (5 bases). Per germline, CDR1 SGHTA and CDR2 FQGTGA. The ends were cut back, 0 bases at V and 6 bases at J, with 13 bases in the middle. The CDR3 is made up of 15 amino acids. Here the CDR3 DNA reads TGTGCCAGCAGCTTAACCGCAGGGAATTGGGATACGCAGTATTTT. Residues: CASSLTAGNWDTQYF. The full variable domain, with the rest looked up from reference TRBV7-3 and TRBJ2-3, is GAGVSQTPSNKVTEKGKYVELRCDPISGHTALYWYRQSLGQGPEFLIYFQGTGAADDSGLPNDRFFAVRPEGSVSTLKIQRTERGDSAVYLCASSLTAGNWDTQYFGPGTRLTVL.

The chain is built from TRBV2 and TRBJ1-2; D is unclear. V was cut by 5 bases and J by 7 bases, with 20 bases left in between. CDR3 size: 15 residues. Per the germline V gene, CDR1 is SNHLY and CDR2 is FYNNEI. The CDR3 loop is CASSLRRAGDSGYTF. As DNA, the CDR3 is TGTGCCAGCAGTTTGCGGCGGGCCGGGGATAGTGGCTACACCTTC.

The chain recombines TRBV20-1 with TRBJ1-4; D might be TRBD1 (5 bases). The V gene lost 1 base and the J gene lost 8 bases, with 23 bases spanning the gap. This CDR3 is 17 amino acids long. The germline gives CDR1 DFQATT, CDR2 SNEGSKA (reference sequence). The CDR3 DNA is TGCAGTGCTAGAGTGCCTAGAAGGGGCGCGAACGGGGAAAAACTGTTTTTT. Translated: CSARVPRRGANGEKLFF.

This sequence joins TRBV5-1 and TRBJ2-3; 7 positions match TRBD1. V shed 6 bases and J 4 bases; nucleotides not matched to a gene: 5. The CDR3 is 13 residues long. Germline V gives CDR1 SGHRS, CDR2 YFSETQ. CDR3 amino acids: CASTWTGADTQYF. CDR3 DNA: TGCGCCAGCACATGGACAGGTGCAGATACGCAGTATTTT.

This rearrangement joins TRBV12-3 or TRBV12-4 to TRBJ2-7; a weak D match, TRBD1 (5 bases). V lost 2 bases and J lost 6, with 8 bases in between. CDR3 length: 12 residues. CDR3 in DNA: TGTGCCAGCAGTTTATCTCAGGGCGAGCAGTACTTC. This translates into CASSLSQGEQYF.

CDR3 sequence reads: CASSVGQGNSPLHF. CDR3 bases: TGTGCCAGCAGCGTAGGGCAGGGAAATTCACCCCTCCACTTT. This chain uses TRBV9 with TRBJ1-6, with D maybe TRBD1 (5 bases). The CDR3 is 14 residues long. CDR1 and CDR2 from the germline V gene are SGDLS and YYNGEE. V lost 0 bases and J 7 bases, leaving 8 bases between the germline ends.

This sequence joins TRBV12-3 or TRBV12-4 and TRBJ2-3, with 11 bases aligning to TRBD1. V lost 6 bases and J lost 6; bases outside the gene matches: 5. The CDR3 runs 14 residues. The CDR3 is CASRRTGGIDTQYF. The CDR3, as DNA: TGTGCCAGCAGGAGGACAGGGGGCATTGATACGCAGTATTTT.

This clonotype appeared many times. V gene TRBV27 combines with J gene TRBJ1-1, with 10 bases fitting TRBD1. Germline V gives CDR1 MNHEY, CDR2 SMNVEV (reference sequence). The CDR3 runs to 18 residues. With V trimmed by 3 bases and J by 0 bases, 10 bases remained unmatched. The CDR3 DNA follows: TGTGCCAGCAGTTTCCAACCTGGGACAGGGGCTATGAACACTGAAGCTTTCTTT. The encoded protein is CASSFQPGTGAMNTEAFF.

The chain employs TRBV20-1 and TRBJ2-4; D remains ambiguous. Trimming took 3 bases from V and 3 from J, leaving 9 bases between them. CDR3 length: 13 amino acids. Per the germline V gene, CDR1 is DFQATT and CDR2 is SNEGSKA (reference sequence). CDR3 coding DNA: TGCAGTGCTAGCGATTACGACAAAAACATTCAGTACTTC. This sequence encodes CSASDYDKNIQYF.

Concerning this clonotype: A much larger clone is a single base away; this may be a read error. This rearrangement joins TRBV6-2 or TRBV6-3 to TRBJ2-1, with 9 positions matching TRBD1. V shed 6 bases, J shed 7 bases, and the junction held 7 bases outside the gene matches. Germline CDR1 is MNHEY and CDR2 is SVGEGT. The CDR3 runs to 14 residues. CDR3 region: CASRGTGNWNEQFF. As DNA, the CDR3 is TGTGCCAGCAGGGGGACAGGGAATTGGAATGAGCAGTTCTTC.